This is a list of T cell receptor beta chains from one sample in a study of Graves' ophthalmopathy and Graves' hyperthyroidism. Via MiXCR, TCRdb re-called the multiplex PCR reads, giving one row per CDR3 protein. The sample comprises about 420,000 distinct CDR3 sequences, around 21% of which are singletons, and approximately 3.2% rests with the top ten. Material: peripheral blood. Source of these receptors: a woman aged 18-30 years with stable Graves' hyperthyroidism. Each CDR3 is given with its conserved first and last residue. The D gene is left open where the match is weak. Not all rows give a size; the values are once, few, many and, for expanded clones, a class.

abundance	j_gene	d_gene	v_gene	len	CDR3nt	CDR3aa
-	TRBJ2-2	-	TRBV12-3/TRBV12-4	16	TGTGCCAGCAGCATCCCTACAAGGGTGAACACCGGGGAGCTGTTTTTT	CASSIPTRVNTGELFF
many	TRBJ1-3	-	TRBV7-8	14	TGTGCCAGCAGCCCCGTAGACACTGGAAACACCATATATTTT	CASSPVDTGNTIYF
many	TRBJ1-1	-	TRBV13	14	TGTGCCAGCAGCCCTCGGACGGTGAACACTGAAGCTTTCTTT	CASSPRTVNTEAFF
many	TRBJ2-2	-	TRBV11-1	16	TGTGCCAGCAGTCGTTGGACGGGGTCTCTCTCCGGGGAGCTGTTTTTT	CASSRWTGSLSGELFF
many	TRBJ1-1	-	TRBV2	13	TGTGCCAGCAGGACCGACTGGAACACTGAAGCTTTCTTT	CASRTDWNTEAFF
few	TRBJ2-5	-	TRBV12-3/TRBV12-4	13	TGTGCCAGCAGACCCCGTCTAAGGGAGACCCAGTACTTC	CASRPRLRETQYF
few	TRBJ2-4	TRBD2	TRBV9	15	TGTGCCAGCAGCGTAGCCGGGACTAGTATTGACATTCAGTACTTC	CASSVAGTSIDIQYF
many	TRBJ1-6	-	TRBV6-1	15	TGTGCCAGCAGCCGCACGGGGGGGAACAATTCACCCCTCCACTTT	CASSRTGGNNSPLHF
-	TRBJ2-7	-	TRBV6-5	15	TGTGCCAGCAGTTACTCCGGAGGGTCGGCCTACGAGCAGTACTTC	CASSYSGGSAYEQYF
many	TRBJ1-1	-	TRBV6-5	12	TGTGCCAGCAGTCGCACAGGACTCGAAGCTTTCTTT	CASSRTGLEAFF
many	TRBJ1-3	-	TRBV6-1	13	TGTGCCAGCAGTGAAGGGAGGGAAACCACCATATATTTT	CASSEGRETTIYF
once	TRBJ1-2	-	TRBV19	16	TGTGCCAGTAGTAATCTCCAGGCAGGGCTGACCTATGGCTACACCTTC	CASSNLQAGLTYGYTF
-	TRBJ2-2	-	TRBV7-2	15	TGTGCCAGCAGCTTATACGGGAGTAGGACCGGGGAGCTGTTTTTT	CASSLYGSRTGELFF
many	TRBJ1-2	-	TRBV7-3	16	TGTGCCAGCAGGTGGAGAAAGCCGGACAGCGGCTATGGCTACACCTTC	CASRWRKPDSGYGYTF
few	TRBJ1-6	-	TRBV25-1	13	TGTGCCAGCAACAACCTCAGAGGGACCTCCCTCCACTTT	CASNNLRGTSLHF
many	TRBJ2-7	-	TRBV5-1	15	TGCGCCAGCAGCTTGGCCCGCGACATTTCCTACGAGCAGTACTTC	CASSLARDISYEQYF